The next 6 T cell receptor beta chains were all read from a single sample in a study of T cells in women clearing cervical HPV infection. Repertoires were generated with immunoSEQ multiplex PCR, while TCRdb's copy carries only in-frame clones and drops some. In total, the table holds 15,000 to 20,000 clones. Sequences were obtained from blood buffy coat. These TCRs come from a woman between 18 and 69 years old with a cervical HPV16 infection that either progressed to CIN3+ or cleared (not recorded which).

Of note for this clone: One end of the junction fails to match germline, which may point to a read error. The CDR3 goes on 3 residues after the read ends, and that part is filled in from the germline J gene. The sample contains more than one DNA sequence encoding this CDR3. The chain carries TRBV14 and TRBJ2-7, with 8 bases lining up with TRBD2. Germline loops: CDR1 SGHDN, CDR2 FVKESK. The CDR3 covers 13 residues. This CDR3 reads CASSNSGGNEQYF. CDR3 DNA, as far as it was read: TGTGCTAGCAGCAACTCGGGGGGGAACGAG.

The CDR3 region is CASSEGRGLLNEQFF. CDR3 DNA, as far as it was read: TGTGCCAGCAGTGAAGGAAGGGGACTGCTCAATGAG. This rearrangement joins TRBV6-1 to TRBJ2-1; TRBD2 might be the D (6 bases). The CDR3 is cut off 3 residues early in the read; its end comes from the germline J gene. This CDR3 region has 15 residues. Germline assignment: CDR1 MNHNS and CDR2 SASEGT. V lost 1 base to trimming and J lost 6 bases, with 13 bases between them.

On this clone: The read stops 3 residues short of the end of the CDR3; the missing end is completed from the germline J gene. V gene TRBV7-8 combines with J gene TRBJ2-3; D ambiguous. CDR1 is SGHVS and CDR2 is FQNEAQ in the germline V gene. The CDR3 totals 15 residues. Trimming cost V 3 bases and J 0 bases, with 10 bases left between them. CDR3 amino acids: CASSFNFLSTDTQYF. The CDR3 DNA, read in part, is TGTGCCAGCAGCTTTAACTTCCTGAGCACAGATACG.

As for this clone: Read data end 3 residues before the CDR3 end; the end is taken from the germline J gene. In the same sample, other DNA sequences code for this CDR3. This chain connects TRBV7-9 to TRBJ1-2, with 9 bases fitting TRBD1. The CDR3 extends over 15 amino acids. Germline V gene data show CDR1 as SEHNR and CDR2 as FQNEAQ (reference sequence). V lost 5 bases, J lost 4 bases, and 8 bases stayed unmatched. CDR3 region: CASSDQDRGTYGYTF. The sequenced CDR3 bases are TGTGCCAGCAGCGACCAGGACAGGGGCACCTATGGC.

On this clone itself: The read finishes 3 residues shy of the CDR3 end, and the germline J gene is used to complete it. This rearrangement joins TRBV2 to TRBJ2-3, with 10 bases that match TRBD1. The V gene's germline CDR1 is SNHLY and CDR2 FYNNEI. This CDR3 is 16 amino acids long. The sequenced part of the CDR3 DNA is TGTGCCAGCAGTGAAGCGCTAGGACAGGGGGGACAGCCG. Amino acids: CASSEALGQGGQP. The full CDR3 is CASSEALGQGGQPQYF.

Notes on this clone: The observed sequence ends 3 residues before the CDR3 terminus, with the missing tail filled in from the germline J gene. The chain is built from TRBV6-1 and TRBJ1-2, with 11 bases fitting TRBD1. The germline gives CDR1 MNHNS, CDR2 SASEGT. The CDR3 has 14 residues. V lost 4 bases and J lost 4; bases outside the gene matches: 2. CDR3 in amino acids: CASSGTGGPYGYTF. Partial CDR3 DNA: TGTGCCAGCAGTGGGACAGGGGGCCCCTATGGC.